The 5 T cell receptor beta chains listed next were all sequenced from one sample in a study of blood T cell repertoires in COVID-19. Generated by immunoSEQ multiplex PCR, the TCRdb table keeps only in-frame clones and is missing some. The table has nearly 70,000 clones, 88% seen once. The sequencing input was peripheral blood. These receptors all come from a woman between 65 and 79 years old with acute or convalescent COVID-19.

The chain carries TRBV7-8 and TRBJ1-1; 7 bases agree with TRBD1. J gave up 1 base and V 5 bases, and 4 bases lay outside the gene matches. Germline-derived CDR1 and CDR2 are SGHVS and FQNEAQ. This CDR3 has 14 residues. The CDR3: CASSPRQGNTEAFF. CDR3 DNA sequence: TGTGCCAGCAGCCCCCGACAGGGGAACACTGAAGCTTTCTTT.

V and J are TRBV27 and TRBJ1-5, with a possible D match to TRBD1 (6 bases). Germline lookup yields CDR1 MNHEY and CDR2 SMNVEV (reference sequence). The CDR3 consists of 15 residues. V shed 3 bases and J shed 2 bases, with 11 bases lying between them. This CDR3 reads CASSFQGTGNQPQHF. The CDR3 bases are TGTGCCAGCAGTTTCCAGGGGACGGGCAATCAGCCCCAGCATTTT.

The chain links TRBV9 to TRBJ1-2; TRBD1 agrees at 7 bases. V shed 4 bases and J 2 bases; nucleotides not matched to a gene: 8. Germline V gene sequence: CDR1 SGDLS, CDR2 YYNGEE. The CDR3 is made up of 15 amino acids. The DNA for the CDR3 is TGTGCCAGCAGCCCTAACATGGGACAGAACTATGGCTACACCTTC. This codes for CASSPNMGQNYGYTF. Full variable domain (rest looked up from reference TRBV9 and TRBJ1-2): DSGVTQTPKHLITATGQRVTLRCSPRSGDLSVYWYQQSLDQGLQFLIQYYNGEERAKGNILERFSAQQFPDLHSELNLSSLELGDSALYFCASSPNMGQNYGYTFGSGTRLTVV.

The J gene is TRBJ1-1, the V gene TRBV5-6; weak D call: TRBD1 (6 bases). The ends were cut back, 0 bases at V and 10 bases at J, with 13 bases in the middle. The CDR3 has 13 residues. Germline lookup yields CDR1 SGHDT and CDR2 YYEEEE. In nucleotides, the CDR3 is TGTGCCAGCAGCTTGGGGACAGACGCCGGAGCTTTCTTT. It specifies CASSLGTDAGAFF.

The chain links TRBV30 to TRBJ2-6, with 7 bases matching TRBD2. J was trimmed by 3 bases and V by 0 bases; bases with no gene match: 8. Germline V lookup: CDR1 GTSNPN, CDR2 SVGIG (reference sequence). This CDR3 has 17 residues. The CDR3 sequence is CAWSVRSGGFGANVLTF. Here the CDR3 DNA reads TGTGCCTGGAGTGTAAGGTCGGGAGGCTTTGGGGCCAACGTCCTGACTTTC. Complete variable domain (other parts from reference TRBV30 and TRBJ2-6): SQTIHQWPATLVQPVGSPLSLECTVEGTSNPNLYWYRQAAGRGLQLLFYSVGIGQISSEVPQNLSASRPQDRQFILSSKKLLLSDSGFYLCAWSVRSGGFGANVLTFGAGSRLTVL.